The rows below give T cell receptor beta chains drawn from one sample of a study of relationships among human T cell subsets. TCRdb analysed the multiplex PCR reads with MiXCR anew, one entry per CDR3 protein. The sample yields roughly 2,800 distinct CDR3 sequences, approximately 82% seen once. Input material: total T cells sorted from blood. These TCRs come from a man aged 40-55 years in good health. The conserved cysteine and the conserved F or W are not part of the CDR3 here. A D gene is named only where the DNA matches it firmly.

d_gene | j_gene | v_gene | CDR3aa
TRBD2 | TRBJ2-1 | TRBV29-1 | SAGLADYNEQF
- | TRBJ2-3 | TRBV4-1 | ASSQDRPWDTQY
- | TRBJ2-7 | TRBV11-2 | ASSPLPYEQY
TRBD2 | TRBJ2-1 | TRBV27 | ASSSWTSGAYNEQF
TRBD2 | TRBJ2-1 | TRBV5-1 | ASSSGTSFLEQF
TRBD1 | TRBJ1-4 | TRBV7-9 | ASSPTGEGEKLL
TRBD2 | TRBJ2-3 | TRBV4-1 | ASGEQWGLAGVDTQY
TRBD1 | TRBJ2-1 | TRBV11-2 | ASILGTGVYNERF
- | TRBJ1-6 | TRBV11-3 | ASSSGPRPDSPLH
TRBD2 | TRBJ2-1 | TRBV11-2 | ASNTGLAGNNEQF
TRBD1 | TRBJ1-6 | TRBV20-1 | SARDGGTDSTPLH
- | TRBJ2-5 | TRBV4-1 | ASSQDHRQSQETQY
- | TRBJ1-2 | TRBV7-9 | ASSQLGGNYGYT
- | TRBJ1-2 | TRBV1 | TSSRQGRDGYT
- | TRBJ2-5 | TRBV11-2 | ASSLWRGETQY
- | TRBJ1-5 | TRBV30 | AWAEGNGNQPQH
- | TRBJ2-5 | TRBV29-1 | SVAGHAAETQY
- | TRBJ1-5 | TRBV27 | ASSSRTENQPQH
- | TRBJ1-1 | TRBV28 | ASENVEEMNTEAF
- | TRBJ2-7 | TRBV28 | ATKQLGSEQY